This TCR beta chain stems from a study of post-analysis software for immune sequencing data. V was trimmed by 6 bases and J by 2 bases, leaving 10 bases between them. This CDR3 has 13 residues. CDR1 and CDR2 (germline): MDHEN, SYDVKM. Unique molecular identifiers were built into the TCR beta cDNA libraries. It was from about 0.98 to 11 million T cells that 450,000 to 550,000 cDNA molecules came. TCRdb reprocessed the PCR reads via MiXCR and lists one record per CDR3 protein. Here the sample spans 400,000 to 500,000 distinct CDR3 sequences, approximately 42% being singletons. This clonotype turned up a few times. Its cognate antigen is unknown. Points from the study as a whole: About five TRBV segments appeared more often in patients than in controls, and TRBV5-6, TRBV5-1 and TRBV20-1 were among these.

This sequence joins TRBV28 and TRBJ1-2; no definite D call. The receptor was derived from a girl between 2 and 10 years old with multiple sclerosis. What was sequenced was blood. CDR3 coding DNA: TGTGCCAGCAGACCATGGGCAAACTATGGCTACACCTTC. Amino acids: CASRPWANYGYTF.